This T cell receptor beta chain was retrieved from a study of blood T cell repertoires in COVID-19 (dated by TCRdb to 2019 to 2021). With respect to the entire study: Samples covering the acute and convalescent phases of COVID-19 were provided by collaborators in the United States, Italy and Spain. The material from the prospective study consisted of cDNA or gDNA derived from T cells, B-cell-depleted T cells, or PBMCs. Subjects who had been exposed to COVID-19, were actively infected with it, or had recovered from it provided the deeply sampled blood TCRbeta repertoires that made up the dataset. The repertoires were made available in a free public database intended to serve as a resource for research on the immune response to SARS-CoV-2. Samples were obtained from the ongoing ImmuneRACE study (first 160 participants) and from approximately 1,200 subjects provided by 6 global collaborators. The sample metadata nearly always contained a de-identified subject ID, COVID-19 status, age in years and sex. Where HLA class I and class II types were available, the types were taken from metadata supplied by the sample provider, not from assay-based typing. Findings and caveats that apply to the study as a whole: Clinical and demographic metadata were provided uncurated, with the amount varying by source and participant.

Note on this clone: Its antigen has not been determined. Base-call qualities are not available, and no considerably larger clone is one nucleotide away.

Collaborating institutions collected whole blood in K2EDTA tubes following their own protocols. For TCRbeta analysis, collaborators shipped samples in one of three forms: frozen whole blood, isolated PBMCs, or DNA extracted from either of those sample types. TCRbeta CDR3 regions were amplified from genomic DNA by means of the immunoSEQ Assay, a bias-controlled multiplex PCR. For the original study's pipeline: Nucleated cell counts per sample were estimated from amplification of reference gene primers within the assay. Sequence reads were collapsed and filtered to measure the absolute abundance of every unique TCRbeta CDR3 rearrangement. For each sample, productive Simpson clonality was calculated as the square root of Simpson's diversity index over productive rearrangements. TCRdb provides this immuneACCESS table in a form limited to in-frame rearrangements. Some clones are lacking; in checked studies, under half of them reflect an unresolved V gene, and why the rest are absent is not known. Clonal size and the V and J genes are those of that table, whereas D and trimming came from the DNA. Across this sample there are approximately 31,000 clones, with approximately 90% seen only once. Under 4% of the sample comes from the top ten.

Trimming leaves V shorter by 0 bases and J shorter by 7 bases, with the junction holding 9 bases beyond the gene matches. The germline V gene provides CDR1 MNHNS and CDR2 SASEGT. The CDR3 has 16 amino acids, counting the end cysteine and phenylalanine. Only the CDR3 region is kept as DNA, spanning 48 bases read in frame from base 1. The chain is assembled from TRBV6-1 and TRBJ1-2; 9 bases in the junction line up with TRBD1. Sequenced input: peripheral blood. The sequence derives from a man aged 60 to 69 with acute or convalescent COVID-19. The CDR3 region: CASSEAWAQGASGYTF. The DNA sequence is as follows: TGTGCCAGCAGTGAAGCGTGGGCACAGGGGGCATCTGGCTACACCTTC.